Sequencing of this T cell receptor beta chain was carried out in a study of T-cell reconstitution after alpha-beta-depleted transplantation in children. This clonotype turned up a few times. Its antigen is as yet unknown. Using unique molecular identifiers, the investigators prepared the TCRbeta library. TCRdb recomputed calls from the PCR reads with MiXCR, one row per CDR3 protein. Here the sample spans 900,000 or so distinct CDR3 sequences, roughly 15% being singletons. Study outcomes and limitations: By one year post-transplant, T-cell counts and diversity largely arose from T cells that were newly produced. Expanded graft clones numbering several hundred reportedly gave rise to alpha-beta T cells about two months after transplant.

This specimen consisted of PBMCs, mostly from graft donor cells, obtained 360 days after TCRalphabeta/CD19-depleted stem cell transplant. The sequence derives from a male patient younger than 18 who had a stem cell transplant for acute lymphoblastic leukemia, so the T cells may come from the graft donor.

CDR3 protein: CASSLGEPDPYEQYF. CDR3 bases: TGCGCCAGCAGCTTAGGGGAGCCCGATCCCTACGAGCAGTACTTC. This chain links TRBV5-1 with TRBJ2-7, with D tentatively TRBD1 or TRBD2 (5 bases each). V dropped 2 bases and J dropped 2 bases, with 14 bases sitting between them. The CDR3 runs to 15 residues. CDR1 and CDR2 from the germline V gene are SGHRS and YFSETQ.